This TCR beta chain originates from a study of cytotoxic CD8 clonotypes in ibrutinib-treated CLL. About the research overall: Outcomes included around 24 partial and 2 complete responses; after median roughly six years, approximately 14 stayed remitted and 12 progressed.

The CDR3 is 15 residues long. V was pared by 3 bases and J by 7 bases, with 18 bases between. Germline V gene sequence: CDR1 MGHDK, CDR2 SYGVNS. The study, taken as a whole, reports: Higher circulating CD8+ T-cell counts strongly accompanied higher baseline clonality, above age-matched healthy donors. Public clonotypes showed up rarely, and on treatment they shrank or held steady.

As regards this clone: Its target is unknown.

This table comes from immunoSEQ multiplex PCR, and its TCRdb copy is limited to in-frame clones, with some not included. The table has about 4,200 clones, approximately 80% seen once; the top ten hold roughly a fifth. The genes are TRBV25-1 and TRBJ2-5; D remains ambiguous. The input for sequencing was PBMCs, taken before ibrutinib treatment. This receptor was obtained from a human donor with chronic lymphocytic leukemia. The CDR3 DNA reads as TGTGCCAGCAGTGATTTAGACCAGCCGTGGGGGACCCAGTACTTC. Its protein product is CASSDLDQPWGTQYF.